The clone carrying this T cell receptor (beta chain) has ten or more counts. The TCR beta CDR3 regions underwent amplification using RNA transcripts as the source. HTBI primers were used for first-round RT-PCR of the TCR CDR3. TCRdb recomputed calls from the multiplex PCR reads with MiXCR, one row per CDR3 protein. The sample shows hundreds of thousands of distinct CDR3 sequences, roughly a quarter of them seen only once. The data are from a study of T cells in Graves' hyperthyroidism and ophthalmopathy. Study-wide background: Staff took peripheral blood when the initial diagnosis was made, before any treatment began.

The source of this sequence is a woman aged 30 to 39 with Graves' ophthalmopathy. The sample taken for sequencing was blood.

CDR3 amino acids: CASSLAPAGAGNQPQHF. In DNA form, the CDR3 reads TGTGCCAGCAGTTTAGCCCCGGCAGGGGCGGGCAATCAGCCCCAGCATTTT. The V call is TRBV12-3 or TRBV12-4, the J call TRBJ1-5, with D perhaps TRBD1 (6 bases). Trimming removed 0 bases from V and 2 bases from J, with 14 bases in between. The CDR3 extends over 17 amino acids.